This T cell receptor beta chain derives from a study of regulatory T cells in long-lasting Graves disease. Germline V CDR1 and CDR2: MNHNS, SASEGT. V lost 6 bases and J lost 4; bases outside the gene matches: 6. The CDR3 is 14 residues long. The sample's time point: newly diagnosed GD, antithyroid drugs for less than 3 months. Making the TCR library involved RNA that had been extracted from PBMCs. HTBI primers from iRepertoire and Arm-PCR of CDR3 regions yielded the TCR beta libraries. TCRdb re-analysed the multiplex PCR reads in MiXCR, keeping a single row per CDR3 protein. The table has 420,000 or so distinct CDR3 sequences, around 15% seen once. The same sample was also studied in work on T cells in Graves' hyperthyroidism and ophthalmopathy. This second study notes: The diagnostic basis comprised clinical symptoms, serum thyroxine and TRAb, thyroid ultrasound and orbital computed tomography. With the HTBI primer set, the TCR CDR3 went through a first round of RT-PCR.

This TCR came from a woman younger than 30 with Graves disease. The sequenced sample was peripheral blood mononuclear cells (PBMCs), obtained at new diagnosis, from a patient treated with antithyroid drugs. The chain employs TRBV6-1 and TRBJ2-7; 10 bases fit TRBD2. The CDR3 nucleotides read TGTGCCAGCAGGAATAGCGGGAGGCTTTACGAGCAGTACTTC. As protein: CASRNSGRLYEQYF.